The 24 T cell receptor beta chains given below trace back to one sample, sequenced in a study of cytomegalovirus exposure and HLA in healthy donors (dated by TCRdb to about 2017). Library creation used the immunoSEQ multiplex PCR assay. For the multiplex PCR, a mixture combining 60 forward primers for TCR Vbeta segments and 13 reverse primers for TCR Jbeta segments was used. Entries here come from immuneACCESS through TCRdb and include only in-frame sequences with V and J called. Some clones fail to appear in such tables; in the studies checked, an unresolved V gene covers under half of the shortfall, and the cause of the remainder is unknown. The sample table contains 150,000 to 200,000 clones; only one count was recorded for roughly nine tenths of them. Of the sample, more than 1% falls within the top ten clones. Sequenced sample: PBMCs. Receptors originate from a boy aged 2 to 10 in good health and CMV-seronegative.

This chain connects TRBV19 to TRBJ2-1, with 12 bases identical to TRBD2. This CDR3 is built from 19 residues. The germline V gene has CDR1 LNHDA and CDR2 SQIVND (reference sequence). The V and J ends lost 1 base and 3 bases, in that order; junction bases with no gene match: 10. The chain's CDR3 is CASSIGETSGSGFYNEQFF. The CDR3 DNA is TGTGCCAGTAGTATAGGGGAGACTAGCGGGAGCGGGTTCTACAATGAGCAGTTCTTC.

The chain carries TRBV7-2 and TRBJ2-5, with D possibly matching TRBD2 (6 bases). Germline V lookup: CDR1 SGHTA, CDR2 FQGNSA. V lost 4 bases, J lost 5 bases, and 11 bases lay in between. The CDR3 is made up of 13 amino acids. The CDR3 nucleotides read TGTGCCAGCAGCTACCGGGGGAGGGAGACCCAGTACTTC. Protein sequence: CASSYRGRETQYF.

In nucleotides, the CDR3 is TGTGCCAGCAGCCAAGAACTCCTAGATCAGCCCCAGCATTTT. This translates into CASSQELLDQPQHF. The V call is TRBV4-2, the J call TRBJ1-5; no reliable D call. Trimming took 0 bases from V and 5 from J, leaving 8 bases between them. Germline assignment: CDR1 LGHNA and CDR2 YNFKEQ. The CDR3 runs 14 residues.

Note on this clone: Because the CDR3 is missing its conserved closing phenylalanine or tryptophan, this is likely a read error. The DNA is left out, because the CDR3 cannot be placed on it with certainty; the CDR3 is given as TCRdb lists it. The chain employs TRBV29-1 and TRBJ1-1; the table's D call TRBD1 went unverified against the DNA. The CDR3 spans 11 residues, counting both ends. In germline, CDR1 is SQVTM, CDR2 ANQGSEA. The CDR3 loop is CSTGDTTSFAL.

The gene calls are TRBV7-6 and TRBJ2-3; 13 bases fit TRBD2. This CDR3 has 15 amino acids. From germline, CDR1 is SGHVS and CDR2 FNYEAQ. V lost 4 bases to trimming and J lost 14 bases; unmatched junction nucleotides: 12. CDR3 amino acids: CASSSKRPGLAGLYF. CDR3 coding DNA: TGTGCCAGCAGCTCAAAGCGACCGGGACTAGCGGGACTGTATTTT.

In nucleotides, the CDR3 is TGTGCCAGCAGCTCACAGGTGTACCAAGAGACCCAGTACTTC. It translates to CASSSQVYQETQYF. The chain joins TRBV7-9 to TRBJ2-5, with D perhaps TRBD1 (5 bases). The CDR3 totals 14 residues. Germline V gene sequence: CDR1 SEHNR, CDR2 FQNEAQ (reference sequence). V shed 4 bases and J shed 0 bases, with 9 bases lying between them.

This chain connects TRBV18 to TRBJ2-3; 9 nucleotides align to TRBD1. Germline values: CDR1 KGHSH, CDR2 LQKENI. Trimming removed 2 bases from V and 1 base from J; junction bases left unmatched: 4. The CDR3 is 16 amino acids. For the CDR3, the DNA is TGTGCCAGCTCACCAAGGACAGGGGACGGCACAGATACGCAGTATTTT. It encodes CASSPRTGDGTDTQYF.

The chain is built from TRBV6-1 and TRBJ1-5, with D tentatively TRBD1 (6 bases). The V end was cut by 6 bases, the J end by 3 bases, with 9 bases between. In germline, CDR1 is MNHNS, CDR2 SASEGT. CDR3 length: 13 amino acids. CDR3 coding DNA: TGTGCCAGCAGGCAGGGGCTCAATCAGCCCCAGCATTTT. Its protein is CASRQGLNQPQHF.

The rearrangement uses TRBV5-4 and TRBJ2-2; weak D call: TRBD1 (6 bases). Trimming left V 5 bases short and J 5 bases short, with 13 bases between. Germline CDR1 is SGHNT and CDR2 is YYREEE (reference sequence). The CDR3 runs to 14 residues. CDR3 amino acids: CASRADTGTGELFF. CDR3 sequence (DNA): TGTGCCAGCAGAGCGGACACAGGGACCGGGGAGCTGTTTTTT.

The CDR3, as DNA: TGTGCCAGCAGCTCTACAGGGGTCTACACCTTC. Residues: CASSSTGVYTF. This chain connects TRBV5-6 to TRBJ1-2, with 7 bases identical to TRBD1. This CDR3 region has 11 residues. The V gene end was trimmed by 3 bases and the J gene end by 10 bases; junction bases not matched to a gene: 3. From germline, CDR1 is SGHDT and CDR2 YYEEEE.

V and J are TRBV30 and TRBJ2-2, with 12 bases fitting TRBD2. CDR1 is GTSNPN, CDR2 SVGIG, per germline (reference sequence). This CDR3 is built from 16 residues. Germline trimming cut 2 bases from V and 4 bases from J; bases unmatched to any gene: 5. CDR3 protein: CAWSTRGLAGTGELFF. The DNA for the CDR3 is TGTGCCTGGAGTACTAGGGGACTAGCGGGCACCGGGGAGCTGTTTTTT.

This chain connects TRBV5-1 to TRBJ2-1; 10 nucleotides align to TRBD2. V lost 0 bases to trimming and J lost 10 bases; unmatched junction nucleotides: 10. Germline V gene lookup returns CDR1 SGHRS and CDR2 YFSETQ. The CDR3 extends over 16 amino acids. The CDR3 reads CASSLAVSGGWGEQFF. Written as DNA, the CDR3 is TGCGCCAGCAGCTTGGCCGTTAGCGGGGGGTGGGGAGAGCAGTTCTTC.

The sample holds a few counts of this clone. The genes are TRBV5-1 and TRBJ2-2; D not certain. The CDR3 is 13 amino acids. The germline gives CDR1 SGHRS, CDR2 YFSETQ. V gave up 2 bases and J gave up 5 bases, with 7 bases separating them. The CDR3 DNA is TGCGCCAGCAGCTTCCGTAATACCGGGGAGCTGTTTTTT. It encodes CASSFRNTGELFF.

CDR3 amino acids: CASSLGEGSTDTQYF. The CDR3 DNA reads TGTGCCAGCAGTTTGGGGGAGGGGAGCACAGATACGCAGTATTTT. The chain recombines TRBV27 with TRBJ2-3, with 7 bases that match TRBD2. The V segment lost 3 bases and the J segment 0 bases; nucleotides outside the gene matches: 3. This CDR3 comprises 15 residues. Germline-derived CDR1 and CDR2 are MNHEY and SMNVEV (reference sequence).

Turning to this clone: Other DNA sequences in this sample translate to the same CDR3. The CDR3 region has the DNA TGCGCCAGCACCCCTAGCGGGGGGTACAATGAGCAGTTCTTC. Translation: CASTPSGGYNEQFF. V is TRBV5-1 and J is TRBJ2-1; 11 positions agree with TRBD2. The CDR3 is 14 residues long. Germline trimming cut 6 bases from V and 4 bases from J; bases unmatched to any gene: 3. Germline V gene data show CDR1 as SGHRS and CDR2 as YFSETQ.

The chain is built from TRBV7-9 and TRBJ1-6; D is unresolved. The germline CDR1 and CDR2 sequences are SEHNR and FQNEAQ (reference sequence). The CDR3 has 18 residues. V dropped 2 bases and J dropped 1 base, with 15 bases sitting between them. CDR3 sequence: CASSLTGVPGSYNSPLHF. CDR3 bases: TGTGCCAGCAGCTTAACCGGGGTGCCGGGATCCTATAATTCACCCCTCCACTTT. The full variable domain, in which reference TRBV7-9 and TRBJ1-6 provide the parts outside the CDR3, is DTGVSQNPRHKITKRGQNVTFRCDPISEHNRLYWYRQTLGQGPEFLTYFQNEAQLEKSRLLSDRFSAERPKGSFSTLEIQRTEQGDSAMYLCASSLTGVPGSYNSPLHFGNGTRLTVT.

This chain links TRBV9 with TRBJ2-7; TRBD1 matches 10 bases. The V segment lost 3 bases and the J segment 6 bases; nucleotides outside the gene matches: 3. Germline CDR1 SGDLS, CDR2 YYNGEE. The CDR3 loop spans 13 amino acids. The CDR3 DNA sequence: TGTGCCAGCAGCGGGGGACAGGGGCCCGAGCAGTACTTC. Translating it yields CASSGGQGPEQYF.

The CDR3 reads CASSPAGQGPLGEAFF. The DNA for the CDR3 is TGTGCCAGCAGCCCCGCGGGACAGGGGCCGCTGGGTGAAGCTTTCTTT. The genes are TRBV5-6 and TRBJ1-1; 10 nucleotides line up with TRBD1. The CDR3 spans 16 residues. The V and J ends lost 4 bases and 7 bases, in that order; junction bases with no gene match: 13. CDR1 is SGHDT, CDR2 YYEEEE, per germline. Full variable domain (outside the CDR3, taken from reference TRBV5-6 and TRBJ1-1): DAGVTQSPTHLIKTRGQQVTLRCSPKSGHDTVSWYQQALGQGPQFIFQYYEEEERQRGNFPDRFSGHQFPNYSSELNVNALLLGDSALYLCASSPAGQGPLGEAFFGQGTRLTVV.

The genes are TRBV5-1 and TRBJ1-2, with 7 positions matching TRBD1. The CDR3 spans 16 residues. Unmatched junction bases numbered 9, after V lost 0 bases and J lost 4 bases. Germline V gives CDR1 SGHRS, CDR2 YFSETQ. The CDR3 protein is CASSLALQGLGYGYTF. CDR3 bases: TGCGCCAGCAGCTTGGCACTACAGGGGTTAGGCTATGGCTACACCTTC.

The chain recombines TRBV6-1 with TRBJ2-7; TRBD2 matches at 8 bases. The CDR3 contains 15 residues. Germline V gives CDR1 MNHNS, CDR2 SASEGT. Trimming at V came to 6 bases and at J to 5 bases, leaving 12 bases not matched to a gene. CDR3 region: CASSPRGGRIHEQYF. The CDR3 nucleotides read TGTGCCAGCAGCCCCCGCGGGGGGCGAATCCACGAGCAGTACTTC.

This clone has only one observation. This sequence joins TRBV10-1 and TRBJ1-1; 10 bases fit TRBD1. The germline gives CDR1 WNHNN, CDR2 SYGVQD (reference sequence). The junction had 3 bases not matched to a gene; V was cut back by 0 bases and J by 5 bases. This CDR3 is 15 amino acids long. The CDR3 nucleotides are TGCGCCAGCAGTGAGTCGGGACAGGGGAGGACTGAAGCTTTCTTT. Residues: CASSESGQGRTEAFF.

This clone has a single count. In DNA, the CDR3 is TGTGCCAGCAGCTTAGTAACGGGTCCCGCAGGGGGCGAGCAGTACTTC. The encoded protein is CASSLVTGPAGGEQYF. The chain joins TRBV7-2 to TRBJ2-7, with TRBD1 matching 7 bases. Looked up from germline, CDR1 is SGHTA and CDR2 is FQGNSA. The CDR3 runs 16 residues. The J segment lost 6 bases and the V segment lost 1 base, leaving 12 bases of the junction unmatched.

V usage is TRBV7-9 and J usage is TRBJ1-1; 8 bases line up with TRBD1. V lost 6 bases, J lost 7 bases, and 13 bases stayed unmatched. This CDR3 is 15 amino acids long. Germline V gene lookup returns CDR1 SEHNR and CDR2 FQNEAQ (reference sequence). The CDR3 DNA is TGTGCCAGCAGTATACGACAGGGGTTTTATGGTGAAGCTTTCTTT. Translating it yields CASSIRQGFYGEAFF.

This clone was counted between two and nine times. This chain connects TRBV6-4 to TRBJ2-3; a possible D gene is TRBD2 (5 bases). The CDR3 extends over 13 amino acids. CDR1 and CDR2 from the germline V gene are MRHNA and SNTAGT. The V end lost 3 bases, the J end lost 5 bases, and 9 bases lay between the germline ends. In nucleotides, the CDR3 is TGTGCCAGCAGTGAGTCCGGGAAAGATACGCAGTATTTT. This codes for CASSESGKDTQYF.